This entry describes one T cell receptor (beta chain). TCRdb's copy holds only in-frame clones and misses some; the assay was immunoSEQ multiplex PCR. The sample shows 14,000 or so clones, approximately 80% of them seen only once. Peripheral blood came from all dose cohorts at three timepoints. The data derive from a study of OX40 agonist ivuxolimab in advanced cancers. V was clipped by 5 bases and J by 7 bases; unmatched bases: 8. The CDR3 contains 14 residues. Germline CDR1 reads MNHEY; CDR2 reads SVGAGI. This TCR was recovered from an adult with an advanced solid tumor such as melanoma, head and neck, liver or kidney cancer. The chain combines TRBV6-5 with TRBJ1-2; 9 bases line up with TRBD1. The material was CD4+ or CD8+ T cells sorted from blood, obtained in a trial of the OX40 agonist ivuxolimab. Here the CDR3 DNA reads TGTGCCAGCAGTCTGACAGGGGGGGCGCGTGGCTACACCTTC. The encoded protein is CASSLTGGARGYTF.